A single sample is the source of the 10 T cell receptor beta chains below, sequenced in a study of cytomegalovirus exposure and HLA in healthy donors. Primers for the PCR totalled 60 Vbeta and 13 Jbeta. The method was immunoSEQ multiplex PCR; TCRdb's version includes in-frame clones alone and lacks a portion of them. The repertoire holds 200,000 to 250,000 clones, with approximately 82% as singletons. The material sequenced was PBMCs. These TCRs come from a man aged 18 to 29 in good health and CMV-seronegative.

This chain links TRBV19 with TRBJ2-1; 8 bases line up with TRBD2. The J segment lost 0 bases and the V segment lost 2 bases, leaving 9 bases of the junction unmatched. CDR3 length equals 18 residues. The V gene's germline CDR1 is LNHDA and CDR2 SQIVND (reference sequence). Here the CDR3 reads CASSISELAGLSYNEQFF. In DNA form, the CDR3 reads TGTGCCAGTAGTATAAGCGAGCTAGCGGGCCTCTCCTACAATGAGCAGTTCTTC.

V usage is TRBV12-5 and J usage is TRBJ2-1; D is undetermined. CDR1 and CDR2 from the germline V gene are LGHNT and FRNRAP. The CDR3 extends over 14 amino acids. The V end was cut by 2 bases, the J end by 1 base, with 6 bases between. CDR3 sequence (DNA): TGTGCTAGTGGTTTGAGCAATTCCTACAATGAGCAGTTCTTC. It is translated as CASGLSNSYNEQFF.

The CDR3 bases are TGTGCCAGCAGAGACGACAGAGGGGGACAGCCGAACACTGAAGCTTTCTTT. This codes for CASRDDRGGQPNTEAFF. V gene TRBV28 combines with J gene TRBJ1-1; TRBD1 agrees at 7 bases. This CDR3 is built from 17 residues. Trimming removed 6 bases from V and 1 base from J; junction bases left unmatched: 14. Germline V gives CDR1 MDHEN, CDR2 SYDVKM.

This clone was detected only once. CDR3 bases: TGTGCCAGTAGTATCCACCCCGTAGTTAGCAATCAGCCCCAGCATTTT. Translation gives CASSIHPVVSNQPQHF. The rearrangement links TRBV19 to TRBJ1-5; D is ambiguous. CDR1 is LNHDA and CDR2 is SQIVND in the germline V gene (reference sequence). The length of the CDR3 is 16 residues. Trimming shortened V by 3 bases and J by 0 bases, and 12 bases separated the two germline ends.

The chain has TRBV9 and TRBJ2-7; 12 bases agree with TRBD2. V gave up 0 bases and J gave up 1 base; unmatched junction bases: 2. In germline, CDR1 is SGDLS, CDR2 YYNGEE. The CDR3 extends over 16 amino acids. In DNA form, the CDR3 reads TGTGCCAGCAGCGTAGGTACTAGCGGGAGGTCCTACGAGCAGTACTTC. It yields the protein CASSVGTSGRSYEQYF.

The chain recombines TRBV6-6 with TRBJ1-1, with 7 bases aligning to TRBD1. Germline trimming cut 9 bases from V and 5 bases from J; bases unmatched to any gene: 15. Germline CDR1 is MNHNY and CDR2 is SVGAGI (reference sequence). The CDR3 has 15 residues. CDR3 DNA sequence: TGTGCCAGTTATCCAGGGGGGTCCGGGTGGACTGAAGCTTTCTTT. This sequence encodes CASYPGGSGWTEAFF.

The chain has TRBV5-4 and TRBJ2-4; TRBD2 agrees at 7 bases. This CDR3 spans 14 amino acids. The V gene's germline CDR1 is SGHNT and CDR2 YYREEE (reference sequence). Trimming took 3 bases from V and 6 from J; bases not matched to a gene: 6. This CDR3 is CASSWRDYGNIQYF. CDR3 nucleotide sequence: TGTGCCAGCAGCTGGAGGGACTACGGAAACATTCAGTACTTC.

The J gene is TRBJ2-3, the V gene TRBV28, with D perhaps TRBD1 (5 bases). The CDR3 covers 16 residues. V lost 0 bases to trimming and J lost 5 bases, with 15 bases between them. Germline V gene sequence: CDR1 MDHEN, CDR2 SYDVKM. The CDR3 nucleotides read TGTGCCAGCAGTTTATGGCGGACAACTTTTGGAGATACGCAGTATTTT. As protein: CASSLWRTTFGDTQYF.

This rearrangement joins TRBV5-1 to TRBJ2-5; the D gene is possibly TRBD1 (6 bases). This CDR3 has 17 residues. V was shortened by 0 bases and J by 7 bases, with 22 bases between the two germline ends. CDR1 is SGHRS, CDR2 YFSETQ, per germline. This CDR3 reads CASSLGGQSYPPGTQYF. The CDR3, as DNA: TGCGCCAGCAGCTTGGGGGGGCAGAGCTACCCGCCGGGGACCCAGTACTTC.

The chain employs TRBV30 and TRBJ2-7; the D gene is possibly TRBD1 (5 bases). This CDR3 is 12 amino acids long. Germline V gene lookup returns CDR1 GTSNPN and CDR2 SVGIG (reference sequence). V lost 1 base, J lost 6 bases, and 10 bases lay in between. The CDR3 DNA sequence: TGTGCCTGGAGTGCGACAGATGGCGAGCAGTACTTC. Its translation is CAWSATDGEQYF.